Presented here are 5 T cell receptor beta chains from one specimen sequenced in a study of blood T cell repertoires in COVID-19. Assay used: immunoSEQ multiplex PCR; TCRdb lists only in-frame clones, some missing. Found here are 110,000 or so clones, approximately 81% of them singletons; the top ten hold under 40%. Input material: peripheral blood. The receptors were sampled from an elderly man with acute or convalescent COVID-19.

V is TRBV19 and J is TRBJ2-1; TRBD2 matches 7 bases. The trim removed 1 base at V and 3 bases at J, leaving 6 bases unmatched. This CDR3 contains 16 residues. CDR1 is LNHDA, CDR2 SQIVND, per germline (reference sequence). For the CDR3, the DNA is TGTGCCAGTAGTATAGGTTTTGGCGGGAGCTACAATGAGCAGTTCTTC. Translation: CASSIGFGGSYNEQFF.

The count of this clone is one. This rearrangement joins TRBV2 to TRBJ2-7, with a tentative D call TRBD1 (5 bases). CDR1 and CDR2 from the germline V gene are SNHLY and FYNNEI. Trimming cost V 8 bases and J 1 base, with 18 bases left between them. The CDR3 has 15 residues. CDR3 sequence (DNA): TGTGCCAGCCTATCCCGCAGGGCCCAGTCCTACGAGCAGTACTTC. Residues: CASLSRRAQSYEQYF.

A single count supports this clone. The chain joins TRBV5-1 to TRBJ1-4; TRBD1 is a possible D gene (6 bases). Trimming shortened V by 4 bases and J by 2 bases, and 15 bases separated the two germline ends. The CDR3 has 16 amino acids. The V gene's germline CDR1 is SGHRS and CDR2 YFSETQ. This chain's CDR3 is CASSGTLGQTNEKLFF. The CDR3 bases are TGCGCCAGCAGCGGGACACTGGGGCAGACTAATGAAAAACTGTTTTTT.

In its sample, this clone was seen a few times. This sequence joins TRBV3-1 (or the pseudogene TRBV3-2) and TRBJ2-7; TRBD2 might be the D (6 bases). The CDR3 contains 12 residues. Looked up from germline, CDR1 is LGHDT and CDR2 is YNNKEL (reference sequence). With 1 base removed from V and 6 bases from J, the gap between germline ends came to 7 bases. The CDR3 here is CASSQAGSEQYF. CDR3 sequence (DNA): TGTGCCAGCAGCCAAGCCGGGAGCGAGCAGTACTTC.

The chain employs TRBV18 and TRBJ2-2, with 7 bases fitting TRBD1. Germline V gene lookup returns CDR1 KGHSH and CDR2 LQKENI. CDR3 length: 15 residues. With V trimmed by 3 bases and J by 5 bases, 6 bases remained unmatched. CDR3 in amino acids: CASSPGQRTTGELFF. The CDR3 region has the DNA TGTGCCAGCTCACCGGGACAGCGAACGACCGGGGAGCTGTTTTTT.